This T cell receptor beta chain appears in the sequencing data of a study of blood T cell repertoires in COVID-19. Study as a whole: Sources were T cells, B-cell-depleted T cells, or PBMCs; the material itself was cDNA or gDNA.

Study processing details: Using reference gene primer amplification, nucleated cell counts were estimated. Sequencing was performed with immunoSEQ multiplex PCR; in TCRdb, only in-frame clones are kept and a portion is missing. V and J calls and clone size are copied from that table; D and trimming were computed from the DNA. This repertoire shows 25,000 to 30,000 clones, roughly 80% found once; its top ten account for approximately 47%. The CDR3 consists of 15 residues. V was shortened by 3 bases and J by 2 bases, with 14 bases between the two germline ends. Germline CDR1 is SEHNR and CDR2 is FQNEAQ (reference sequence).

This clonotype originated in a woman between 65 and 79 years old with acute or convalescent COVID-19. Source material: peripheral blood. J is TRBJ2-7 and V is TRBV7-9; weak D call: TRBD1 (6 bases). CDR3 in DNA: TGTGCCAGCAGCTTGGTTGGACAGAGAACCTACGAGCAGTACTTC. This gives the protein CASSLVGQRTYEQYF.